This T cell receptor (beta chain) was recorded in a study of T cell responses to AZD1222 COVID-19 vaccine. Study-level information: Some second doses came at about 4 weeks and others at about 12 weeks; these were pooled.

This clone has just a few counts. Its antigen is currently unknown. There are 13 residues in the CDR3. V was shortened by 1 base and J by 8 bases, with 11 bases between the two germline ends. The germline CDR1 and CDR2 sequences are LGHDT and YNNKEL (reference sequence). Libraries were prepared by immunoSEQ multiplex PCR; TCRdb keeps only in-frame clonotypes and omits some of them. The table has about 180,000 clones, 80% to 90% seen once. The study's findings and limits: The study identified only a handful of AZD1222 recipients as seropositive at baseline. Sampling captured repertoires only after the peak T cell response. In a largely white British group with more females than males, clonal diversity was possibly underestimated.

The chain is built from TRBV3-1 (or the pseudogene TRBV3-2) and TRBJ1-2; D ambiguous. The origin of this receptor is an adult in good health. This sample comprised peripheral blood, obtained on day 0 of AZD1222 vaccination. The CDR3 is CASSQGGRGGYTF. The CDR3 region has the DNA TGTGCCAGCAGCCAAGGAGGGCGAGGAGGCTACACCTTC.